This TCR beta chain derives from a study of blood T cells in healthy people across ages. This CDR3 is 15 amino acids long. The germline V gene has CDR1 MNHEY and CDR2 SVGAGI. Trimming cost V 6 bases and J 5 bases, with 16 bases left between them. A second PCR of 7 to 11 cycles used a sample-barcoded 5' primer and a J-beta primer mix. TCRdb re-called the 5' RACE reads with MiXCR, one entry per CDR3 protein. The profile shows about a million distinct CDR3 sequences, 40% to 60% of them singletons. The V and J genes are TRBV6-5 and TRBJ1-4, with D unclear. The clonotype was recovered from a man aged 30-40 years in good health. Sequenced sample: blood. The DNA of the CDR3 is TGTGCCAGCAGGGGAGTACTGAGCCTCAATGAAAAACTGTTTTTT. Its protein is CASRGVLSLNEKLFF.